Reported below is one T cell receptor beta chain. No cognate antigen has been identified for it. No much larger clone exists at a distance of one base, and base qualities are not known. To be included, a participant needed at least one PBMC sample from before ART initiation plus at least two post-ART samples. All participants with HIV were treated in the United States of America. Before DNA extraction, cryopreserved samples containing about 1-11 million PBMC were thawed and washed. At the time of the earliest PBMC sample, participants with HIV were aged between about 23 and 55 years. Each participant contributed PBMC samples from 1-4 timepoints before ART initiation and 2-8 timepoints after ART initiation, with a median of 7 samples. Serial HIV viral load, CD4+ T-cell count, ART history and demographic data were obtained for every participant. Genomic DNA was extracted from unsorted PBMC with a Qiagen kit on a QIAcube, processed in batches of 12 samples.

Counted from cysteine to phenylalanine, this CDR3 has 13 amino acids. Kept here is only the CDR3 DNA, which spans 39 bases and is read in frame from base 1. Cut back by 2 bases and 0 bases, the V and J ends lie 5 bases apart. As encoded in the germline V gene, CDR1 is ENHRY while CDR2 is SYGVKD. The immunoSEQ hsTCRB v3.0 assay was used at survey level resolution for TRB variable region sequencing. TRB sequencing targeted a depth of roughly 35,000-55,000 T-cell genomes per sample. Pooled TRB libraries were sequenced on an Illumina MiSeq with a v3 150-cycle kit. The paper's data handling went like this. Repertoire analysis was run in R within a reproducible Nextflow workflow that covered QC, data transformation and analysis. LymphoSeq2, an R package for exploring AIRR-Seq data, was used to implement the custom analyses. A few samples yielding fewer than 5000 total TRB sequences were excluded, leaving approximately 190 analyzed HIV repertoires. Among the 180 or so HIV repertoires that were kept, approximately 61 were collected before ART initiation and more than 120 were collected after ART initiation. Repertoires were downsampled to 5000 TRB nucleotide sequences, and summary statistics were averaged over 100 downsampling iterations. TRB sequences were retained for analysis only if CDR3 regions of at least seven amino acids were present. Diversity was assessed using a clonality score derived from Shannon entropy and using the Gini coefficient. In the repertoire networks, any two of the top 5000 CDR3 amino acid sequences were linked whenever the two sequences differed by an edit distance of one. For TRB CDR3 amino acid sequences, GLIPH2 was used to predict antigen specificity groups and MHC restriction. To flag known CMV, EBV, HIV or tissue antigen associations, CDR3 amino acid sequences were matched against VDJdb and McPAS-TCR. Pre-ART, post-ART and control groups were compared with Wilcoxon signed-rank tests and Holm-Bonferroni correction. Sourced from immuneACCESS, this table was stored by TCRdb with only in-frame sequences that have V and J called. A share of the clones is absent; for the studies checked, an unresolved V gene accounts for under half, and the remainder has no known explanation. V and J calls and clone size are those listed in that table; D and trimming were worked out from the DNA. The sample data list about 16,000 clones, and around 84% of these were observed just once. 13% of the sample belongs to the ten largest clones.

This entry belongs to a study of long-term antiretroviral therapy in people with HIV (dated by TCRdb to between 2021 and 2023). At the level of the whole study: Collection of the earliest samples took place about a decade ahead of the 2015 WHO recommendation for immediate ART, at a time when ART was typically delayed until CD4 counts fell. Whether ART initiation and durable HIV suppression were associated with changes in peripheral blood TRB repertoire composition and diversity was tested in a retrospective serial study. A total of 150 to 200 cryopreserved PBMC samples were contributed to the cohort by 30 adults with confirmed HIV infection, with samples collected serially over a mean of approximately six years (range 1-12). Of the approximately 30 participants with HIV, roughly 10 were female. No cross-contamination during QIAcube processing was seen in test extractions of a monoclonal T-cell line run alongside 33 polyclonal samples.

Study-level results and caveats: At every time point, the repertoire was dominated by expanded TRB clones first identified before ART initiation, although this dominance fluctuated and, in many PLHIV, declined after ART. Limited PBMC availability meant only the TCR beta chain was sequenced, without alpha chain pairing. Inferences about post-ART repertoire changes were limited because no data were available on ART adherence, viral resistance or therapy changes. ART initiation was associated with a significant increase in TRB diversity, but diversity stayed significantly below transplant donor controls even after long-term ART. The samples span the years 2004 to 2017, and the ART regimens used may be less effective than current regimens. Because pre-ART samples had limited cell numbers, profiling was done on unsorted PBMC rather than on sorted CD4+ and CD8+ T cells. HIV repertoires had narrower CDR3 length ranges than controls, and the network structure suggested an antigen-experienced repertoire that shifted only slightly toward naive after ART.

The specimen was unsorted PBMCs, collected 3.2 to 3.4 years after starting antiretroviral therapy. The sequence was collected from a middle-aged woman with HIV. The rearrangement joined TRBV10-3 to TRBJ2-7, with the D gene call left open. CDR3 reads: CAISETDSYEQYF. The bases read TGTGCCATCAGTGAGACCGACTCCTACGAGCAGTACTTC.